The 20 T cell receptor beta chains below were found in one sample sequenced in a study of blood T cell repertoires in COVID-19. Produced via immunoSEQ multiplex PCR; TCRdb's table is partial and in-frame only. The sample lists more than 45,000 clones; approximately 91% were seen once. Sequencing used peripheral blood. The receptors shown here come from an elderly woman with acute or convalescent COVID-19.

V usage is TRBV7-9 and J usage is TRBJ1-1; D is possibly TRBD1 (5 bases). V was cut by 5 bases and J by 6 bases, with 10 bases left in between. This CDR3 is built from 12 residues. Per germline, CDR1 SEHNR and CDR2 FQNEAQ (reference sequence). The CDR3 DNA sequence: TGTGCCAGCAGCCCCGACAGTCCTGAAGCTTTCTTT. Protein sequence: CASSPDSPEAFF.

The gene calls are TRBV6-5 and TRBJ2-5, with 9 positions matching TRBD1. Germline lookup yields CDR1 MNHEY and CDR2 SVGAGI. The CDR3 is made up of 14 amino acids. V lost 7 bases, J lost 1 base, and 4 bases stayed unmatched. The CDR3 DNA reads TGTGCCAGCACTAGACAGGGGGTCCAAGAGACCCAGTACTTC. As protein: CASTRQGVQETQYF.

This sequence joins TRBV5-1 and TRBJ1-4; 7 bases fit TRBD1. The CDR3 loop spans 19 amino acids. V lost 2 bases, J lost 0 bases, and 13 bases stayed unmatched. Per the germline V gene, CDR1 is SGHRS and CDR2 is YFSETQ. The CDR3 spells CASSFGTANSPTTNEKLFF. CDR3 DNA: TGCGCCAGCAGCTTTGGGACAGCCAATTCCCCAACAACTAATGAAAAACTGTTTTTT. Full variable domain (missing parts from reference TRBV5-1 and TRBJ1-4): KAGVTQTPRYLIKTRGQQVTLSCSPISGHRSVSWYQQTPGQGLQFLFEYFSETQRNKGNFPGRFSGRQFSNSRSEMNVSTLELGDSALYLCASSFGTANSPTTNEKLFFGSGTQLSVL.

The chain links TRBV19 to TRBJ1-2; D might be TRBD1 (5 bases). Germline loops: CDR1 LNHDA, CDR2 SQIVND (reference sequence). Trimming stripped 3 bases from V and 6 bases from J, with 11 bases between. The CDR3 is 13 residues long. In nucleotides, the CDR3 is TGTGCCAGTAGTATGAGCAGGGTGAATGGCTACACCTTC. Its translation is CASSMSRVNGYTF.

The CDR3 loop is CAWSGALGAEAFF. The CDR3, as DNA: TGTGCCTGGAGTGGGGCCCTCGGGGCTGAAGCTTTCTTT. The chain joins TRBV30 to TRBJ1-1; D remains ambiguous. Per germline, CDR1 GTSNPN and CDR2 SVGIG (reference sequence). Trimming cost V 1 base and J 6 bases, with 12 bases left between them. The CDR3 is 13 amino acids.

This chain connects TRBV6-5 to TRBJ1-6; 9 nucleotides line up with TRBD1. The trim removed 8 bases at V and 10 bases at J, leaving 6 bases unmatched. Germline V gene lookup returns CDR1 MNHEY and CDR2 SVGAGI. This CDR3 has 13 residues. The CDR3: CASQTGGWSPLHF. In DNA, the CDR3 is TGTGCCAGCCAAACAGGGGGCTGGTCACCCCTCCACTTT.

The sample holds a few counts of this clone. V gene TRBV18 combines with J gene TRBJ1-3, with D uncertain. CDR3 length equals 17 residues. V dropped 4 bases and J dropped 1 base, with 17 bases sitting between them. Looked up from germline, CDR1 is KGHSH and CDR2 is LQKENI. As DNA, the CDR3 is TGTGCCAGCTCACGGGAGACCGGGCCCGATTCTGGAAACACCATATATTTT. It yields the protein CASSRETGPDSGNTIYF.

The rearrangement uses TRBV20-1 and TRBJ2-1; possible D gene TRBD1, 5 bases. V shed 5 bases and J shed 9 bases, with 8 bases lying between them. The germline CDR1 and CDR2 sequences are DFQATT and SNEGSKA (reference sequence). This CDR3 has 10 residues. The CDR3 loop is CSASQGEQFF. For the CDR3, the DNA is TGCAGTGCTTCGCAGGGTGAGCAGTTCTTC.

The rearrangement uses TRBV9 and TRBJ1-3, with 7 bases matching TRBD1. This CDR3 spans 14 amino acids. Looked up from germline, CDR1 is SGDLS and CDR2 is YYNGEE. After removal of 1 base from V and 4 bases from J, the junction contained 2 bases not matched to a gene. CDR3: CASSVRGQGNTIYF. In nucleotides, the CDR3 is TGTGCCAGCAGCGTAAGGGGGCAAGGAAACACCATATATTTT.

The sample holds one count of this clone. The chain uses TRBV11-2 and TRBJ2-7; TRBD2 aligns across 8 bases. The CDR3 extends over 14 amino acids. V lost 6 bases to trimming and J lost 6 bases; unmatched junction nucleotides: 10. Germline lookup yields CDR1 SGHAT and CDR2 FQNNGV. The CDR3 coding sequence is TGTGCCAGCAGTCAAGCGGGAGCAATGGGCGAGCAGTACTTC. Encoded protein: CASSQAGAMGEQYF.

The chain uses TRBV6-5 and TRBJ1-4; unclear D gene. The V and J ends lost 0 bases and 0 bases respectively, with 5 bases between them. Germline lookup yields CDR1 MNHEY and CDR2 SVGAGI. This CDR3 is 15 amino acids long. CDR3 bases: TGTGCCAGCAGTTACTCCGTTGCAACTAATGAAAAACTGTTTTTT. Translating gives CASSYSVATNEKLFF.

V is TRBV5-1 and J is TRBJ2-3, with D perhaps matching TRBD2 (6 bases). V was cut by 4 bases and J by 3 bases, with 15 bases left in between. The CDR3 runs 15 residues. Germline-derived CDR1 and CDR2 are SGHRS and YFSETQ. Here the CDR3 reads CASSITGDRTDTQYF. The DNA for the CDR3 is TGCGCCAGCAGCATTACGGGAGATCGGACAGATACGCAGTATTTT.

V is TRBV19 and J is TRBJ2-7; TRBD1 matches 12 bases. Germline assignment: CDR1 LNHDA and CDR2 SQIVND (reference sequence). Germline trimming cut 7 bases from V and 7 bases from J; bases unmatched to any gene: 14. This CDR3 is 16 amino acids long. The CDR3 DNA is TGTGCCAGTACCGAGAGTCCGGGACAGGGGGCTAAGGAGCAGTACTTC. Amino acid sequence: CASTESPGQGAKEQYF.

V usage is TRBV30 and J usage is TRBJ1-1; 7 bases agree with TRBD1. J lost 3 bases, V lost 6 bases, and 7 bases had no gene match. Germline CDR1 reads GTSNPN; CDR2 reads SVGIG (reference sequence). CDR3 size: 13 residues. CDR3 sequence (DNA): TGTGCCTGCCACAGGGGACGGGACACTGAAGCTTTCTTT. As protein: CACHRGRDTEAFF. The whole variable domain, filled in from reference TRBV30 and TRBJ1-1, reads SQTIHQWPATLVQPVGSPLSLECTVEGTSNPNLYWYRQAAGRGLQLLFYSVGIGQISSEVPQNLSASRPQDRQFILSSKKLLLSDSGFYLCACHRGRDTEAFFGQGTRLTVV.

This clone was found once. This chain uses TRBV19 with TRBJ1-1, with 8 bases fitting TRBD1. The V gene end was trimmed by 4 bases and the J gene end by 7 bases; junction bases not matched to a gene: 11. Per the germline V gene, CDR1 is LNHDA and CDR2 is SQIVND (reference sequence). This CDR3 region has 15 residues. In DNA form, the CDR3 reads TGTGCCAGTAGTACCCCCTTTGGACAGGGCGTTGAAGCTTTCTTT. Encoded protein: CASSTPFGQGVEAFF.

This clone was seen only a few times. CDR3 sequence: CASTSWGENGYTF. The CDR3 DNA reads as TGTGCCAGCACTTCCTGGGGGGAGAATGGCTACACCTTC. The chain links TRBV12-3 or TRBV12-4 to TRBJ1-2, with a weak D call TRBD1 (5 bases). The CDR3 runs 13 residues. V lost 7 bases to trimming and J lost 6 bases, with 15 bases between them.

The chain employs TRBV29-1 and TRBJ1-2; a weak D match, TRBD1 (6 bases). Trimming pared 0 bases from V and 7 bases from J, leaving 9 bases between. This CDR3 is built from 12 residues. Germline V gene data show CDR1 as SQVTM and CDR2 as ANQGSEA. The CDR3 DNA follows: TGCAGCGTTGAAGAGGGGGCGGGTGGCTACACCTTC. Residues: CSVEEGAGGYTF.

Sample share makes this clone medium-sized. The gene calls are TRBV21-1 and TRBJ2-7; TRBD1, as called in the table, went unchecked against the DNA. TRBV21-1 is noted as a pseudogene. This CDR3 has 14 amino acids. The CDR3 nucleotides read TGTGCCAGCAGCAATCACAGGTGCTCCTACGAGCAGTACTTC. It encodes CASSNHRCSYEQYF.

The DNA of the CDR3 is TGCGCCAGCAGCAGAACAGGGGCTGGGGCCAACGTCCTGACTTTC. It codes for CASSRTGAGANVLTF. This chain connects TRBV5-1 to TRBJ2-6, with TRBD1 identical over 7 bases. V was pared by 4 bases and J by 2 bases, with 3 bases of the junction left unmatched. Germline-derived CDR1 and CDR2 are SGHRS and YFSETQ. The CDR3 extends over 15 amino acids.

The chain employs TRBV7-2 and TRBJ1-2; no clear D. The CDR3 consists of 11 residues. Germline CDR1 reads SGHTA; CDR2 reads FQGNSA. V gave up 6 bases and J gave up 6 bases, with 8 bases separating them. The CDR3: CASSSGDGYTF. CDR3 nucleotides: TGTGCCAGCAGTTCTGGAGATGGCTACACCTTC.